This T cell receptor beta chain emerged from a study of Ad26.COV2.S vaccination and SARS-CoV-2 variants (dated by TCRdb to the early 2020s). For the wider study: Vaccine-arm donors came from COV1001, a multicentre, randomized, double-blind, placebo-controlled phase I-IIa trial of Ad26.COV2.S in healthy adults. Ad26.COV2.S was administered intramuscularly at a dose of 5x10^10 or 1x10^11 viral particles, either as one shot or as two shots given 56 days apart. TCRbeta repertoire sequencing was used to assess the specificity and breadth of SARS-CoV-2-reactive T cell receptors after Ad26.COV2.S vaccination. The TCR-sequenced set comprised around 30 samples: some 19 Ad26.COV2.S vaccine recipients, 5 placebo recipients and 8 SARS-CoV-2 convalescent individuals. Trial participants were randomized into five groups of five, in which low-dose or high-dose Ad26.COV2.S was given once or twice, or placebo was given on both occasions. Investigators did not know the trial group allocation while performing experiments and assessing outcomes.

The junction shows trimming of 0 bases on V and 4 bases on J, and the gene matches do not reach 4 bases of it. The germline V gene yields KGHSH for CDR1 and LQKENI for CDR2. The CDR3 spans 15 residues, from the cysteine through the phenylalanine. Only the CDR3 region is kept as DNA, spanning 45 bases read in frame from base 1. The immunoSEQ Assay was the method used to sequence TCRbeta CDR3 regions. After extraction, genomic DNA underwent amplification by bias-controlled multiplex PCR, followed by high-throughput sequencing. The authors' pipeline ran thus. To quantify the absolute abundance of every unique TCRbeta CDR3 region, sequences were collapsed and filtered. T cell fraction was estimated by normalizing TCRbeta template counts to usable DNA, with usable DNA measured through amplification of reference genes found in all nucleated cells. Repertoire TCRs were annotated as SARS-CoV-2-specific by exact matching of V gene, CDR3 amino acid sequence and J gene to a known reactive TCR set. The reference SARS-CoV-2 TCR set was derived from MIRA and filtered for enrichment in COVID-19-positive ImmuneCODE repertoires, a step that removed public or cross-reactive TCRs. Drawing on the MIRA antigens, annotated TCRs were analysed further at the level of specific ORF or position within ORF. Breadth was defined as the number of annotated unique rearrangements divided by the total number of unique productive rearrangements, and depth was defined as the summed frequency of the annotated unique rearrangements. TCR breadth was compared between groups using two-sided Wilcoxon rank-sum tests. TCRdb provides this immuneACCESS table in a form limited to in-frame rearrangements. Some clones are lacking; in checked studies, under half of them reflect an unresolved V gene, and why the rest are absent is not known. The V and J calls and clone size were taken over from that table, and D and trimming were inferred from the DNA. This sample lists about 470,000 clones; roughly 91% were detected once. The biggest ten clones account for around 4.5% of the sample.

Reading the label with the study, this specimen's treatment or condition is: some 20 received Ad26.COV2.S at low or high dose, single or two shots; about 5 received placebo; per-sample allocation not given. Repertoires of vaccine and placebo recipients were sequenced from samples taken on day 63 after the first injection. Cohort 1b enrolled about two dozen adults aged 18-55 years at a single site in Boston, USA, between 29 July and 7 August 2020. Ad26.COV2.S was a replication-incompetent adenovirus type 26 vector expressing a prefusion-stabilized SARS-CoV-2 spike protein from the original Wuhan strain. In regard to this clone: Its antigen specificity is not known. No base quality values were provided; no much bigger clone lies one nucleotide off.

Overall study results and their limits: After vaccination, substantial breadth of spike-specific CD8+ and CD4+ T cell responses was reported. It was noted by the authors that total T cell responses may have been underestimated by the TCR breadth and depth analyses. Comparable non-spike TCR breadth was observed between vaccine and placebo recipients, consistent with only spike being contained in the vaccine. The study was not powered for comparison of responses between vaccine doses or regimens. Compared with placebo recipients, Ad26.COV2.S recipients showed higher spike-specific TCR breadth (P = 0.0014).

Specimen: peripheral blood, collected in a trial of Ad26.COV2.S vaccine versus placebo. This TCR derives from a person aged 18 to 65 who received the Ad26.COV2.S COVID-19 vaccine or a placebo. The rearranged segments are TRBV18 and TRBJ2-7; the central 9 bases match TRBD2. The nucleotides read TGTGCCAGCTCACCACCGGCGGGAGGGAGGTACGAGCAGTACTTC. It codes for CASSPPAGGRYEQYF.